Included here is one T cell receptor beta chain sequence, with context. The antigen is undetermined. An end of the junction does not agree with germline; a read error may underlie this. The CDR3 is 14 amino acids. Germline V gene data show CDR1 as LGHNT and CDR2 as FRNRAP. This record comes from a study of OX40 agonist ivuxolimab in advanced cancers. At the level of the study: The patients received agonistic anti-OX40 (CD134) antibody ivuxolimab.

The data were produced by immunoSEQ multiplex PCR, yet TCRdb's version contains in-frame clones alone and is incomplete. The data show 43,000 or so clones, 70% to 90% seen once. Study-level points and caveats: On average, a greater number of expanded clones characterised CD8+ T cells relative to CD4+. At 0.1 to 3.0 mg/kg and by week 6, CD4+ and CD8+ T cells in the blood had expanded clonally.

The sequence came from an adult with an advanced solid tumor such as melanoma, head and neck, liver or kidney cancer. The chain uses TRBV12-5 and TRBJ2-3, with D perhaps given as TRBD1 or TRBD2 (6 bases each). The specimen comprised CD4+ or CD8+ T cells sorted from blood, sampled in a trial of the OX40 agonist ivuxolimab. The CDR3 region is CASGWGAGTDTQYF. CDR3 DNA sequence: TGTGCTAGCGGTTGGGGGGCTGGCACAGATACGCAGTATTTT.